Below, 19 T cell receptor beta chains from the same sample are listed, as sequenced in a study of identifying expanded T cells in peripheral blood. This table comes from immunoSEQ multiplex PCR, and its TCRdb copy is limited to in-frame clones, with some not included. The data show approximately 94,000 clones, about 87% seen once. Sequencing used blood. The receptors here all came from a person aged 18 to 70 in good health.

The CDR3 DNA follows: TGTGCCAGCTCACCAGGACCGGGGGCCACTGGAAACACCATATATTTT. It yields the protein CASSPGPGATGNTIYF. The chain recombines TRBV18 with TRBJ1-3; TRBD1 is a possible D gene (6 bases). This CDR3 contains 16 residues. The V end was cut by 2 bases, the J end by 2 bases, with 13 bases between. CDR1 and CDR2 from the germline V gene are KGHSH and LQKENI.

The chain couples TRBV19 to TRBJ2-1; D ambiguous. Germline loops: CDR1 LNHDA, CDR2 SQIVND (reference sequence). The CDR3 loop spans 14 amino acids. V was cut by 4 bases and J by 5 bases, with 12 bases left in between. The DNA of the CDR3 is TGTGCCAGTAGTACAGCCGGGCCAAACAATGAGCAGTTCTTC. Translating gives CASSTAGPNNEQFF.

This chain links TRBV5-4 with TRBJ2-5, with TRBD2 matching over 8 bases. CDR1 is SGHNT and CDR2 is YYREEE in the germline V gene (reference sequence). Germline trimming cut 0 bases from V and 2 bases from J; bases unmatched to any gene: 9. The length of the CDR3 is 17 residues. In DNA, the CDR3 is TGTGCCAGCAGCTTGGGGCTAGCGGGTCCCGATCAAGAGACCCAGTACTTC. Translation gives CASSLGLAGPDQETQYF.

The J gene is TRBJ2-5, the V gene TRBV11-3, with a tentative D call TRBD2 (5 bases). The CDR3 consists of 15 residues. V was clipped by 5 bases and J by 5 bases, with 18 bases between them. The germline CDR1 and CDR2 sequences are SGHNT and YENEEA. The CDR3 sequence: CASSPNLGREETQYF. The CDR3 bases are TGTGCCAGCAGCCCGAACCTTGGGAGAGAGGAGACCCAGTACTTC. The full variable domain, rest sourced from reference TRBV11-3 and TRBJ2-5, is EAGVVQSPRYKIIEKKQPVAFWCNPISGHNTLYWYLQNLGQGPELLIRYENEEAVDDSQLPKDRFSAERLKGVDSTLKIQPAELGDSAVYLCASSPNLGREETQYFGPGTRLLVL.

This clone was detected only a few times. The chain links TRBV7-6 to TRBJ1-1; TRBD1 is a possible D gene (6 bases). Trimming took off 2 bases at V and 4 bases at J, with 8 bases between the two ends. Germline-derived CDR1 and CDR2 are SGHVS and FNYEAQ. CDR3 length equals 13 residues. CDR3 region: CASSLPGATEAFF. As DNA, the CDR3 is TGTGCCAGCAGCTTACCAGGGGCCACTGAAGCTTTCTTT.

The rearrangement links TRBV6-5 to TRBJ1-5; 7 nucleotides match TRBD1. CDR1 and CDR2 from the germline V gene are MNHEY and SVGAGI. The CDR3 extends over 14 amino acids. Unmatched junction bases numbered 9, after V lost 6 bases and J lost 7 bases. The CDR3 coding sequence is TGTGCCAGCAGCAAGAGAGGGGGCGGGCAGCCCCAGCATTTT. It yields the protein CASSKRGGGQPQHF.

The chain carries TRBV4-3 and TRBJ2-4, with 7 nucleotides matching TRBD1. With V trimmed by 1 base and J by 1 base, 7 bases remained unmatched. The CDR3 spans 17 residues. Germline-derived CDR1 and CDR2 are LGHNA and YSLEER. The CDR3 spells CASSQADRAGAKNIQYF. The CDR3 DNA reads TGCGCCAGCAGCCAAGCCGACAGGGCCGGGGCCAAAAACATTCAGTACTTC.

The chain uses TRBV10-2 and TRBJ1-2; D perhaps matches TRBD1 (6 bases). The germline V and J ends were trimmed by 5 bases and 2 bases, with 9 bases remaining between them. The CDR3 is made up of 13 amino acids. Germline CDR1 and CDR2: WSHSY and SAAADI. As DNA, the CDR3 is TGCGCCAGCAGTAATACAGGGAACTATGGCTACACCTTC. Protein: CASSNTGNYGYTF.

The chain uses TRBV7-9 and TRBJ1-5; the D is unclear. Trimming removed 0 bases from V and 3 bases from J, with 12 bases in between. This CDR3 is 16 amino acids long. CDR1 and CDR2 (germline): SEHNR, FQNEAQ (reference sequence). DNA of the CDR3: TGTGCCAGCAGCTTAGCCCCGCCGGGGAACAATCAGCCCCAGCATTTT. It yields the protein CASSLAPPGNNQPQHF. Using reference TRBV7-9 and TRBJ1-5 for the parts outside the CDR3, the full variable domain is DTGVSQNPRHKITKRGQNVTFRCDPISEHNRLYWYRQTLGQGPEFLTYFQNEAQLEKSRLLSDRFSAERPKGSFSTLEIQRTEQGDSAMYLCASSLAPPGNNQPQHFGDGTRLSIL.

The chain employs TRBV7-9 and TRBJ1-2, with TRBD1 matching over 7 bases. The junction had 20 bases not matched to a gene; V was cut back by 6 bases and J by 4 bases. Per the germline V gene, CDR1 is SEHNR and CDR2 is FQNEAQ (reference sequence). This CDR3 comprises 18 residues. DNA of the CDR3: TGTGCCAGCAGTTATGGGAGACGAGTGAGGGGGCGGGCCTATGGCTACACCTTC. Translated, it gives CASSYGRRVRGRAYGYTF.

The chain uses TRBV29-1 and TRBJ1-3; D is undetermined. Germline assignment: CDR1 SQVTM and CDR2 ANQGSEA. This CDR3 has 11 amino acids. Trimming left V 4 bases short and J 8 bases short, with 9 bases between. The CDR3 region has the DNA TGCAGCGTTGCCGGGTCGCACACCATATATTTT. Translated, it gives CSVAGSHTIYF.

CDR3 bases: TGCGCCAGCAGCCCCGGTTCACTAAACACTGAAGCTTTCTTT. Amino acids: CASSPGSLNTEAFF. The rearrangement uses TRBV5-1 and TRBJ1-1; unclear D gene. V shed 4 bases and J shed 2 bases, with 12 bases lying between them. The CDR3 spans 14 residues. Germline CDR1 and CDR2: SGHRS and YFSETQ.

The genes are TRBV4-1 and TRBJ1-1; the D gene is possibly TRBD1 (5 bases). Trimming shortened V by 1 base and J by 6 bases, and 6 bases separated the two germline ends. The CDR3 extends over 12 amino acids. Germline values: CDR1 MGHRA, CDR2 YSYEKL. The CDR3 protein is CASSQGGAEAFF. The CDR3, as DNA: TGCGCCAGCAGCCAAGGGGGGGCTGAAGCTTTCTTT.

This clone has just one count. The chain employs TRBV11-2 and TRBJ1-1; 8 nucleotides agree with TRBD1. Trimming removed 5 bases from V and 2 bases from J; junction bases left unmatched: 7. Germline CDR1 reads SGHAT; CDR2 reads FQNNGV. The CDR3 length is 15 residues. This chain's CDR3 is CASSPGTGPNTEAFF. The DNA for the CDR3 is TGTGCCAGCAGCCCCGGGACAGGCCCTAACACTGAAGCTTTCTTT.

The chain carries TRBV5-5 and TRBJ2-1; either TRBD1 or TRBD2 may supply D (5 bases each). The length of the CDR3 is 15 residues. Deletions cut 4 bases from V and 9 bases from J, with 20 bases between. Germline loops: CDR1 SGHKS, CDR2 YYEKEE (reference sequence). The CDR3 loop is CASSGPGTAKSEQFF. CDR3 nucleotide sequence: TGTGCCAGCAGCGGACCCGGGACCGCAAAGAGTGAGCAGTTCTTC.

The chain joins TRBV6-1 to TRBJ1-4; a possible D gene is TRBD1 (6 bases). This CDR3 region has 15 residues. Trimming shortened V by 6 bases and J by 10 bases, and 21 bases separated the two germline ends. CDR1 is MNHNS and CDR2 is SASEGT in the germline V gene. CDR3 sequence (DNA): TGTGCCAGCAGAGCCGACAGGATTGGTAAGGGAAAACTGTTTTTT. This translates into CASRADRIGKGKLFF.

In this sample, this clone turned up a few times. The chain recombines TRBV10-1 with TRBJ1-5; D perhaps matches TRBD1 (5 bases). Germline CDR1 reads WNHNN; CDR2 reads SYGVQD (reference sequence). V dropped 3 bases and J dropped 0 bases, with 15 bases sitting between them. The CDR3 totals 17 residues. The CDR3 DNA reads TGCGCCAGCAGTGACGCCGGGACGGATTTTAGCAATCAGCCCCAGCATTTT. It encodes CASSDAGTDFSNQPQHF.

This rearrangement joins TRBV11-2 to TRBJ2-1; D could derive from TRBD1 or TRBD2 (5 bases each). Germline V gene lookup returns CDR1 SGHAT and CDR2 FQNNGV. CDR3 length: 16 residues. V was clipped by 5 bases and J by 3 bases, with 17 bases between them. Here the CDR3 DNA reads TGTGCCAGCAGCCCTACCGGGACGGCAGACTACAATGAGCAGTTCTTC. Its protein product is CASSPTGTADYNEQFF.

The genes are TRBV29-1 and TRBJ2-2; D not certain. Germline V CDR1 and CDR2: SQVTM, ANQGSEA. The V and J ends lost 5 bases and 0 bases respectively, with 13 bases between them. The CDR3 runs to 15 residues. The CDR3 DNA is TGCAGCGTTACGGACCCCATGACGAACACCGGGGAGCTGTTTTTT. It translates to CSVTDPMTNTGELFF.